Presented here are 6 T cell receptor beta chains from one specimen sequenced in a study of T-cell reconstitution after alpha-beta-depleted transplantation in children. Unique molecular identifiers tagged the TCRbeta library. In TCRdb, the PCR reads were re-called with MiXCR into one record per CDR3 protein. There are 490,000 or so distinct CDR3 sequences in the sample; roughly a tenth occur only once, and just over 2% lies in the top ten. The starting material was PBMCs, obtained before TCRalphabeta/CD19-depleted stem cell transplant. These receptors all stem from a child aged 2 to 10 with inherited bone marrow failure, due to receive a stem cell transplant.

Only a few counts were recorded for this clonotype. The V and J genes are TRBV20-1 and TRBJ2-7; no definite D call. Trimming took off 5 bases at V and 1 base at J, with 15 bases between the two ends. The CDR3 totals 14 residues. CDR1 and CDR2 from the germline V gene are DFQATT and SNEGSKA (reference sequence). CDR3 region: CSAPEIGSSYEQYF. The CDR3 DNA follows: TGCAGTGCTCCAGAGATTGGTAGTTCCTACGAGCAGTACTTC.

This clonotype was picked up many times. This chain joins TRBV15 and TRBJ2-7; 7 bases map to TRBD1. V was pared by 2 bases and J by 2 bases, with 0 bases of the junction left unmatched. Germline assignment: CDR1 LNHNV and CDR2 YYDKDF (reference sequence). The CDR3 sequence is 13 residues long. The CDR3 spells CATSRQGAYEQYF. The CDR3 DNA sequence: TGTGCCACCAGCAGACAGGGGGCCTACGAGCAGTACTTC.

This clonotype has a count of ten or more. The rearrangement uses TRBV4-3 and TRBJ2-5; 9 nucleotides align to TRBD1. Germline V gene data show CDR1 as LGHNA and CDR2 as YSLEER. The J segment lost 4 bases and the V segment lost 3 bases, leaving 9 bases of the junction unmatched. The CDR3 consists of 16 residues. The CDR3 nucleotides read TGCGCCAGCAGCCAGGGGGGACAGGGAGGTTCAGAGACCCAGTACTTC. It codes for CASSQGGQGGSETQYF.

At least ten counts were recorded for this clonotype. The chain employs TRBV12-3 or TRBV12-4 and TRBJ2-1, with 8 bases aligning to TRBD2. The trim removed 2 bases at V and 7 bases at J, leaving 10 bases unmatched. This CDR3 is built from 16 residues. The CDR3 DNA follows: TGTGCCAGCAGTTTAATCGGGAGGGGGGCCCCGAATGAGCAGTTCTTC. Translating it yields CASSLIGRGAPNEQFF.

This chain links TRBV6-5 with TRBJ2-7, with TRBD2 matching over 7 bases. CDR3 size: 16 residues. The germline V gene has CDR1 MNHEY and CDR2 SVGAGI. V shed 5 bases, J shed 5 bases, and the junction held 15 bases outside the gene matches. The CDR3 nucleotides read TGTGCCAGCAGTCCCCAGGAGGTGACTAGCTGGCACGAGCAGTACTTC. Translating gives CASSPQEVTSWHEQYF.

The table lists this clonotype with many counts. The gene calls are TRBV5-1 and TRBJ2-7, with D possibly being TRBD1 (5 bases). The germline gives CDR1 SGHRS, CDR2 YFSETQ. Trimming left V 0 bases short and J 0 bases short, with 7 bases between. The CDR3 is 14 residues long. The CDR3 DNA follows: TGCGCCAGCAGCTTGGACAGGAGCTCCTACGAGCAGTACTTC. Translating it yields CASSLDRSSYEQYF. Together with reference TRBV5-1 and TRBJ2-7, the CDR3 gives the full variable domain: KAGVTQTPRYLIKTRGQQVTLSCSPISGHRSVSWYQQTPGQGLQFLFEYFSETQRNKGNFPGRFSGRQFSNSRSEMNVSTLELGDSALYLCASSLDRSSYEQYFGPGTRLTVT.